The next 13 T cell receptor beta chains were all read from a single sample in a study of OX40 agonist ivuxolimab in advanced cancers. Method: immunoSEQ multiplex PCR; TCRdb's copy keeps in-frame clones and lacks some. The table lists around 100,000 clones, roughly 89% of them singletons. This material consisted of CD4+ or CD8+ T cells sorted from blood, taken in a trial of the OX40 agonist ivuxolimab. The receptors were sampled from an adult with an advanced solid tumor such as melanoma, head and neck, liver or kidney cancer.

This CDR3 is CASSIVRGGEAFF. CDR3 nucleotide sequence: TGTGCCAGTAGTATAGTACGAGGGGGTGAAGCTTTCTTT. The chain carries TRBV19 and TRBJ1-1; a weak D match, TRBD1 (6 bases). Trimming took off 1 base at V and 7 bases at J, with 10 bases between the two ends. This CDR3 is built from 13 residues. The germline CDR1 and CDR2 sequences are LNHDA and SQIVND (reference sequence).

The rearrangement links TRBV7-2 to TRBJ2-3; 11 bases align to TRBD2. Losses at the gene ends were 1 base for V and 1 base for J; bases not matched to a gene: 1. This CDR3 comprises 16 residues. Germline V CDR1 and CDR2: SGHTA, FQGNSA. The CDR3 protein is CASSLVLAGGTDTQYF. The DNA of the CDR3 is TGTGCCAGCAGCTTAGTACTAGCGGGGGGCACAGATACGCAGTATTTT. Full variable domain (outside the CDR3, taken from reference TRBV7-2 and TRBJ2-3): GAGVSQSPSNKVTEKGKDVELRCDPISGHTALYWYRQSLGQGLEFLIYFQGNSAPDKSGLPSDRFSAERTGGSVSTLTIQRTQQEDSAVYLCASSLVLAGGTDTQYFGPGTRLTVL.

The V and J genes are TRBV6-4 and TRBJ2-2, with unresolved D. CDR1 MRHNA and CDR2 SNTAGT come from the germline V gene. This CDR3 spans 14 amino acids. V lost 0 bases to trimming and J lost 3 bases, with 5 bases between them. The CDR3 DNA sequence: TGTGCCAGCAGTGACTCGGGTGACACCGGGGAGCTGTTTTTT. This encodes CASSDSGDTGELFF.

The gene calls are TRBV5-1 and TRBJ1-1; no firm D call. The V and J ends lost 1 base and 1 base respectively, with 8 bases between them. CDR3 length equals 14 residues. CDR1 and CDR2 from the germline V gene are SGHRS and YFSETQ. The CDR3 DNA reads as TGCGCCAGCAGCTTGTCATCAGCGAACACTGAAGCTTTCTTT. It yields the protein CASSLSSANTEAFF. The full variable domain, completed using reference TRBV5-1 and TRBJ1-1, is KAGVTQTPRYLIKTRGQQVTLSCSPISGHRSVSWYQQTPGQGLQFLFEYFSETQRNKGNFPGRFSGRQFSNSRSEMNVSTLELGDSALYLCASSLSSANTEAFFGQGTRLTVV.

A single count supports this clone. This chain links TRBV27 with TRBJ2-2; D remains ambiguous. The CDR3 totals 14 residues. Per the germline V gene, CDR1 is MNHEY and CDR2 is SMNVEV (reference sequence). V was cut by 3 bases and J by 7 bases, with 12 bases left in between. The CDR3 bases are TGTGCCAGCAGTTTCAAAACAGTTAACGGGGAGCTGTTTTTT. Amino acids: CASSFKTVNGELFF.

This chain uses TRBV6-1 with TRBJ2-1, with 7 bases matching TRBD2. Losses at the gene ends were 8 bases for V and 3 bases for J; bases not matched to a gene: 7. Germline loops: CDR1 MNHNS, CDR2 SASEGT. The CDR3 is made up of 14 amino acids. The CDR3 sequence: CASDLAGVYNEQFF. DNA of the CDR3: TGTGCCAGCGATTTGGCGGGGGTCTACAATGAGCAGTTCTTC.

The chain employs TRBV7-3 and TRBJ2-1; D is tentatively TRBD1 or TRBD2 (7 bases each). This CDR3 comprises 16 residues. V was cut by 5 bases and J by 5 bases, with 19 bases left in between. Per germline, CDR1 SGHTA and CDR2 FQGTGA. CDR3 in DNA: TGTGCCAGCAGCCCACAGGGGACTAACTCGCACAATGAGCAGTTCTTC. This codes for CASSPQGTNSHNEQFF.

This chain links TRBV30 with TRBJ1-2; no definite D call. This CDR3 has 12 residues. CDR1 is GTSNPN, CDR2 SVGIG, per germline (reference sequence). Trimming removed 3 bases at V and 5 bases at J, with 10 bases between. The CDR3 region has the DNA TGTGCCTGGAGGGGGAGAGATTATGGCTACACCTTC. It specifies CAWRGRDYGYTF.

The CDR3 DNA is TGTGCCTACACCGGGACTAGCGAGCGAGGAGAGCAGTACTTC. It yields the protein CAYTGTSERGEQYF. The gene calls are TRBV30 and TRBJ2-7; 10 bases align to TRBD2. Germline V gene sequence: CDR1 GTSNPN, CDR2 SVGIG (reference sequence). This CDR3 comprises 14 residues. V gave up 7 bases and J gave up 7 bases; unmatched junction bases: 13.

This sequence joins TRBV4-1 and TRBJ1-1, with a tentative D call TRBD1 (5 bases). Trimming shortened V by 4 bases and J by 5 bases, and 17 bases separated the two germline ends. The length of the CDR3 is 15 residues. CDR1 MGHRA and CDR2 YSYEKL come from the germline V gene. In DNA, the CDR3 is TGCGCCAGCAGCCTGGATCAAAGGGGTGGTACTGAAGCTTTCTTT. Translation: CASSLDQRGGTEAFF.

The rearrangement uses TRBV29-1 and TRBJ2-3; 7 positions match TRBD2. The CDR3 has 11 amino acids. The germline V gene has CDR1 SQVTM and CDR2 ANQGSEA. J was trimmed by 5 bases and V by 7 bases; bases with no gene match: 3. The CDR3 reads CSAGTKDTQYF. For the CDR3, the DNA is TGCAGCGCGGGGACTAAAGATACGCAGTATTTT.

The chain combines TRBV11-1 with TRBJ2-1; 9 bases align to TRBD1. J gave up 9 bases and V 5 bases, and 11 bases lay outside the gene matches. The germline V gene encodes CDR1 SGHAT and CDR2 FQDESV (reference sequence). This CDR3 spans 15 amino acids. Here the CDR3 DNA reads TGTGCCAGCAGCACCGGGACAGGGTGGGAGGGTGAGCAGTTCTTC. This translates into CASSTGTGWEGEQFF.

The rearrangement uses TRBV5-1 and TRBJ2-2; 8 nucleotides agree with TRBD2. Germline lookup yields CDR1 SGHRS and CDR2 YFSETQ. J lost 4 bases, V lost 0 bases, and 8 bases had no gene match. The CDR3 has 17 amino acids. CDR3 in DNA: TGCGCCAGCAGCTTGGAAGGGACTAGACTTGTCACCGGGGAGCTGTTTTTT. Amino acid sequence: CASSLEGTRLVTGELFF.